This T cell receptor (beta chain) was recorded in a study of neoadjuvant nivolumab and ipilimumab in lung cancer (dated by TCRdb to the early 2020s). Looking at the study overall: Nivolumab was given at 3 mg/kg intravenously on days 1, 15 and 29, and the combination arm added ipilimumab 1 mg/kg on day 1 only. The primary trial endpoint was the major pathologic response (MPR) rate in the intention-to-treat population in each study arm. Of the approximately 43 patients with operable NSCLC treated in the trial, about 23 were randomized to nivolumab monotherapy and 21 to nivolumab plus ipilimumab. TCR repertoires in pretherapy (baseline) peripheral blood were compared with TCR repertoires in tumors resected at surgery after neoadjuvant immune checkpoint blockade. Matched pretherapy and resected tumor pairs were analyzed from seven patients, of whom four had been treated with nivolumab and three with nivolumab plus ipilimumab.

The library relied on the immunoSEQ multiplex PCR assay. Turning to the authors' computational methods: Repertoires were summarized in terms of richness and clonality, and significantly expanded and contracted clones between pre- and post-therapy samples were identified. TCRdb holds this immuneACCESS table with in-frame rearrangements only. Some clones are missing; in checked studies, unresolved V genes explain under half, and the rest has no known cause. The D gene and trimming were derived from the DNA, and the V and J assignments and clone size from that table. The sample records 20,000 to 25,000 clones, approximately 82% of which are singletons. 23% of the sample is held by the ten biggest clonotypes. The time point label, as the study defines it: pretherapy, before neoadjuvant immune checkpoint inhibitors. The samples were taken from NEOSTAR, a phase 2 randomized trial in operable NSCLC that tested neoadjuvant nivolumab or nivolumab plus ipilimumab, followed by surgery.

The CDR3 measures 14 amino acids from cysteine to phenylalanine. The entry retains the CDR3 DNA only, 42 bases that are in frame from base 1. The CDR1 and CDR2 encoded by the germline V gene are SGHTA and FQGTGA. Trimming at the junction amounts to 2 bases on V and 2 bases on J, and the germline ends lie 9 bases apart. Study-wide findings and limitations: From pretherapy to surgery, increases in tumor T-cell richness and clonality were observed in three of three dual-therapy tumors but in only two of four nivolumab-treated tumors. A positive correlation was observed between pretherapy blood TCR richness and richness in tumors resected after neoadjuvant therapy (Spearman R of about 0.8). TCR sequencing was performed in a small number of samples. No significant correlation was found between TCR clonality and pathologic tumor regression, and only a single major-pathologic-response sample was available for the analysis of TCR clonality versus pathologic tumor regression. Greater TCR richness and clonality were observed in resected tumors than in tumor-adjacent uninvolved lung, and increases were observed in more dual-therapy-treated tumors.

About this clone: Its antigen is still unknown. No quality values exist for individual bases; no much larger clone is one base distant.

This receptor was obtained from an adult with non-small cell lung cancer. Rearrangement joined TRBV7-3 to TRBJ1-2, with the identity of the D gene unclear. Here the sequenced sample was peripheral blood, taken before neoadjuvant nivolumab, alone or with ipilimumab. The DNA sequence follows: TGTGCCAGCAGCTTAGTCGACTTCAACTATGGCTACACCTTC. This translates into CASSLVDFNYGYTF.